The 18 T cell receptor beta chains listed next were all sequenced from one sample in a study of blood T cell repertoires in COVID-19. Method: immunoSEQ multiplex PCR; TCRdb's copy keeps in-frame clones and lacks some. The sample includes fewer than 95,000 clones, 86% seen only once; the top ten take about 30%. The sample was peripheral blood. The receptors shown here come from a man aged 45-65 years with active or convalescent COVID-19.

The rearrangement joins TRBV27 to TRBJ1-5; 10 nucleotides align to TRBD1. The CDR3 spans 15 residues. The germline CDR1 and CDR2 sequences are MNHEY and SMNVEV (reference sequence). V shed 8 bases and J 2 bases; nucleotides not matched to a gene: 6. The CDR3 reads CASGRDRGGNQPQHF. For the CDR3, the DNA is TGTGCCAGCGGACGGGACAGGGGCGGCAATCAGCCCCAGCATTTT.

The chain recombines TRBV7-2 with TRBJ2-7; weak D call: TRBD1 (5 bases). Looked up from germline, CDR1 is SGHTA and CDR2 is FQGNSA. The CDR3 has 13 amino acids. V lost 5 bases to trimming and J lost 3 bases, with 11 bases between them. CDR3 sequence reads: CASSPGPDYEQYF. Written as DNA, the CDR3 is TGTGCCAGCAGCCCAGGGCCGGACTACGAGCAGTACTTC.

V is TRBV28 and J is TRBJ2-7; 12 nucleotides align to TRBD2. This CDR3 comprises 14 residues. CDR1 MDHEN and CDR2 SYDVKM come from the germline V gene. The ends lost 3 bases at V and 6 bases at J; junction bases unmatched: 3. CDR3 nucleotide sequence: TGTGCCAGCAGTTTCTTACTAGCGGGAGGCGAGCAGTACTTC. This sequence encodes CASSFLLAGGEQYF.

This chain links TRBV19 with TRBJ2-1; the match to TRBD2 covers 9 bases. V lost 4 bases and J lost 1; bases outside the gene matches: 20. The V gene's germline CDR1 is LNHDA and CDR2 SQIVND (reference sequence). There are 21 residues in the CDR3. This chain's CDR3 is CASSNKRMAGRSGRSYNEQFF. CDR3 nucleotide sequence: TGTGCCAGTAGTAATAAGCGGATGGCAGGAAGGAGCGGGAGGTCCTACAATGAGCAGTTCTTC.

This CDR3 is CSADPSGGATDTQYF. As DNA, the CDR3 is TGCAGCGCGGACCCTAGCGGGGGGGCCACAGATACGCAGTATTTT. The gene calls are TRBV29-1 and TRBJ2-3; 12 nucleotides match TRBD2. The ends lost 7 bases at V and 2 bases at J; junction bases unmatched: 7. Germline CDR1 and CDR2: SQVTM and ANQGSEA. The CDR3 length is 15 residues.

CDR3 amino acids: CASSQKFRGKSNQPQHF. Here the CDR3 DNA reads TGTGCCAGCAGCCAAAAATTCAGGGGAAAAAGCAATCAGCCCCAGCATTTT. The V and J genes are TRBV9 and TRBJ1-5; possible D gene TRBD1, 6 bases. V was trimmed by 4 bases and J by 1 base, leaving 18 bases between them. The germline V gene has CDR1 SGDLS and CDR2 YYNGEE. This CDR3 has 17 amino acids. The entire variable domain, with the rest obtained from reference TRBV9 and TRBJ1-5, is as follows: DSGVTQTPKHLITATGQRVTLRCSPRSGDLSVYWYQQSLDQGLQFLIQYYNGEERAKGNILERFSAQQFPDLHSELNLSSLELGDSALYFCASSQKFRGKSNQPQHFGDGTRLSIL.

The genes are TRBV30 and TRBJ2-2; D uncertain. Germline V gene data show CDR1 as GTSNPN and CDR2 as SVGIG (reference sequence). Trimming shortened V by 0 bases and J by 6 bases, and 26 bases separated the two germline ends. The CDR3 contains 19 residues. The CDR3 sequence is CAWSVPRHSRIQVAGELFF. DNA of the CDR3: TGTGCCTGGAGTGTACCCCGACACAGCAGGATCCAGGTCGCCGGGGAGCTGTTTTTT. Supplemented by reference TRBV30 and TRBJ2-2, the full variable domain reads SQTIHQWPATLVQPVGSPLSLECTVEGTSNPNLYWYRQAAGRGLQLLFYSVGIGQISSEVPQNLSASRPQDRQFILSSKKLLLSDSGFYLCAWSVPRHSRIQVAGELFFGEGSRLTVL.

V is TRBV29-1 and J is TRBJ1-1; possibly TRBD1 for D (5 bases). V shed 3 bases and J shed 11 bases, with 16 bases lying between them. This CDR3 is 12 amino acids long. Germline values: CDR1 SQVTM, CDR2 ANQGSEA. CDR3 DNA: TGCAGCGTTGAGGTAGGGGTGGCTGGGGCTTTCTTT. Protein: CSVEVGVAGAFF.

CDR3 sequence (DNA): TGTGCCAGCAGTTACTCGGGACAGAATGAGCAGTTCTTC. It is translated as CASSYSGQNEQFF. The V and J genes are TRBV6-5 and TRBJ2-1; 7 bases align to TRBD1. The length of the CDR3 is 13 residues. Germline V gene data show CDR1 as MNHEY and CDR2 as SVGAGI. V lost 0 bases to trimming and J lost 7 bases; unmatched junction nucleotides: 0.

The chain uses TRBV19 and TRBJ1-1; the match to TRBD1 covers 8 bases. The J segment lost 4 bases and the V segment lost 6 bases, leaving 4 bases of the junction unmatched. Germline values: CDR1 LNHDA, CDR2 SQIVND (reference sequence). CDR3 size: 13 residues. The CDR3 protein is CASRFTGGTEAFF. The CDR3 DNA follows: TGTGCCAGTAGATTTACAGGGGGCACTGAAGCTTTCTTT.

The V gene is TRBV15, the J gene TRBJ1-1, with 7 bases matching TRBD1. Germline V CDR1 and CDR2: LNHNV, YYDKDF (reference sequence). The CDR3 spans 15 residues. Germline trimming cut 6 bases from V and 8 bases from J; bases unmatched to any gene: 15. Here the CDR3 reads CATSGDRQGTAEAFF. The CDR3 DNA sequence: TGTGCCACCAGTGGGGATAGACAGGGCACGGCCGAAGCTTTCTTT.

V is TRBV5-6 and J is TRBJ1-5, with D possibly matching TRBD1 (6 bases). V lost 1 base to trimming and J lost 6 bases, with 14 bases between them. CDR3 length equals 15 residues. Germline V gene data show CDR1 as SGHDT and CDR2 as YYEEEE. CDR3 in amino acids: CASSLFGRGSQPQHF. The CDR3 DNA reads TGTGCCAGCAGCTTGTTTGGCAGGGGTTCTCAGCCCCAGCATTTT. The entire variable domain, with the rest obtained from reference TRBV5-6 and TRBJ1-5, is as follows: DAGVTQSPTHLIKTRGQQVTLRCSPKSGHDTVSWYQQALGQGPQFIFQYYEEEERQRGNFPDRFSGHQFPNYSSELNVNALLLGDSALYLCASSLFGRGSQPQHFGDGTRLSIL.

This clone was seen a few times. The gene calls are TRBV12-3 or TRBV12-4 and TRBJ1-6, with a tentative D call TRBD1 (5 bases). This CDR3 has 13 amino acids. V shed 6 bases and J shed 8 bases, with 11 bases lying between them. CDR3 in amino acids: CASSQGGYSPLHF. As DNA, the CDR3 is TGTGCCAGCAGCCAGGGAGGTTATTCACCCCTCCACTTT.

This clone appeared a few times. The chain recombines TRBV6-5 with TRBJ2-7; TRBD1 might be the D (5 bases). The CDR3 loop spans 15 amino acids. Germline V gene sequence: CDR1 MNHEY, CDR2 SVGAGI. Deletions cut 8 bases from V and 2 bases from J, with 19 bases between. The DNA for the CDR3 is TGTGCCAGCGCCTACAGGACGGGTGTCGCCTACGAGCAGTACTTC. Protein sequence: CASAYRTGVAYEQYF.

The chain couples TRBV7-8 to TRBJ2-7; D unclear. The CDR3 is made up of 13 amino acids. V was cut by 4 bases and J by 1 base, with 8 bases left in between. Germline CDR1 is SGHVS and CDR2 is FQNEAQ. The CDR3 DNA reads TGTGCCAGCAGCTCTACCAAATCCTACGAGCAGTACTTC. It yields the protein CASSSTKSYEQYF.

The CDR3 here is CATSGQREQYF. The CDR3, as DNA: TGTGCCACCTCGGGTCAACGGGAGCAGTACTTC. The chain employs TRBV28 and TRBJ2-7; D unresolved. The germline V gene encodes CDR1 MDHEN and CDR2 SYDVKM. This CDR3 has 11 amino acids. The V end lost 10 bases, the J end lost 7 bases, and 14 bases lay between the germline ends.

The CDR3 reads CASSQDLELAGNGGTQYF. The CDR3 region has the DNA TGTGCCAGCAGCCAAGATCTTGAACTAGCGGGGAATGGGGGGACCCAGTACTTC. The chain recombines TRBV3-1 (or the pseudogene TRBV3-2) with TRBJ2-5, with 10 positions matching TRBD2. The V gene's germline CDR1 is LGHDT and CDR2 YNNKEL (reference sequence). CDR3 length equals 18 residues. With V trimmed by 0 bases and J by 7 bases, 14 bases remained unmatched.

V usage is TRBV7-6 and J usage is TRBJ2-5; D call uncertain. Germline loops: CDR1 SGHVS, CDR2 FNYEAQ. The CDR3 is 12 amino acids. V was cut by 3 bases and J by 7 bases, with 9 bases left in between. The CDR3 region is CASSFSLATQYF. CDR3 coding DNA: TGTGCCAGCAGCTTTTCCCTGGCGACCCAGTACTTC.